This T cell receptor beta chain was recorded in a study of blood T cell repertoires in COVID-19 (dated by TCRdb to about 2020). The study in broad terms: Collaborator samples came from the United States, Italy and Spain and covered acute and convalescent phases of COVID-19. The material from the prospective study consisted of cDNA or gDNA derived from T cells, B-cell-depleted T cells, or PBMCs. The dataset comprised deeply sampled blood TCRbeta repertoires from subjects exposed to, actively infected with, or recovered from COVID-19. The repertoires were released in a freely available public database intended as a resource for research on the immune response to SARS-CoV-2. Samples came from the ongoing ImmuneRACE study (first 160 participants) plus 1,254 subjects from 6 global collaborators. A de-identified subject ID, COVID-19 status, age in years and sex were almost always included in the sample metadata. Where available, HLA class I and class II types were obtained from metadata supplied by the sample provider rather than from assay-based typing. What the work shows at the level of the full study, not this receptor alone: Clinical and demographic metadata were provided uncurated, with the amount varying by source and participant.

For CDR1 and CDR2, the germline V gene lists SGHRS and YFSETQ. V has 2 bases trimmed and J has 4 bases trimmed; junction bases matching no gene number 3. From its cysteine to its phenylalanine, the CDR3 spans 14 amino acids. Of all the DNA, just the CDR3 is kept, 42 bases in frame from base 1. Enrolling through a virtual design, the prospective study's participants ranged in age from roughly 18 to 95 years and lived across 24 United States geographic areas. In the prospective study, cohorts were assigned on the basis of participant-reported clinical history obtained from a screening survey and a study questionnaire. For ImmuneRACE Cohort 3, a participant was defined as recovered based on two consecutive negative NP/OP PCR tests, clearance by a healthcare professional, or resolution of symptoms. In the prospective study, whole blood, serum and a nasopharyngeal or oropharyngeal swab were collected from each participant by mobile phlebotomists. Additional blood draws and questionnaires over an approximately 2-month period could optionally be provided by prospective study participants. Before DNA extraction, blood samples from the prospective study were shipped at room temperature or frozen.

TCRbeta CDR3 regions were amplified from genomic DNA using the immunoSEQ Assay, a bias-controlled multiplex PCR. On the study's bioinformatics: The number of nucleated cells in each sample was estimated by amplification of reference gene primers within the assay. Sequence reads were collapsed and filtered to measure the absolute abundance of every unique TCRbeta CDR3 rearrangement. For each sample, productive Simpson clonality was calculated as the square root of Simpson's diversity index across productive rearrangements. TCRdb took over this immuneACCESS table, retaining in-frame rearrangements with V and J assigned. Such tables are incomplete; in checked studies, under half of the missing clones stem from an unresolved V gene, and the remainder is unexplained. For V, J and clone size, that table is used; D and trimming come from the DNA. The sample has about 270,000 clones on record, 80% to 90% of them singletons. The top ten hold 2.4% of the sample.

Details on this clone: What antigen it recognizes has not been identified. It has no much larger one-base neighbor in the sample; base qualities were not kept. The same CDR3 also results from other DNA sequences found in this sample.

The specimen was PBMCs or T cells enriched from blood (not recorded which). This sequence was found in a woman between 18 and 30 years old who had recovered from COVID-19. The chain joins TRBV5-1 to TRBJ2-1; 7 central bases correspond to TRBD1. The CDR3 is CASSFGTDYNEQFF. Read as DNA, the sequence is TGCGCCAGCAGCTTCGGGACAGATTACAATGAGCAGTTCTTC.